The present entry profiles one T cell receptor beta chain with its context. The antigen is unknown. The CDR3 runs to 13 residues. V was clipped by 7 bases and J by 1 base, with 10 bases between them. Germline CDR1 is LNHDA and CDR2 is SQIVND (reference sequence). This sample was taken from a study of T cell responses to AZD1222 COVID-19 vaccine. The study, taken as a whole, reports: Mapped onto spike, vaccine-associated CD4 TCRs spanned it and were dominant at 160-218 and 743-854.

Assay: immunoSEQ multiplex PCR; the TCRdb copy retains only in-frame clones and omits some. The sample shows roughly 150,000 clones, under 95% of them seen only once. The sample here was peripheral blood, taken on day 0 of AZD1222 vaccination. The receptor was derived from an adult in good health. The chain uses TRBV19 and TRBJ1-1; TRBD1 is a possible D gene (6 bases). In DNA form, the CDR3 reads TGTGCCAGTATTGGACAGCGGAACACTGAAGCTTTCTTT. Translating gives CASIGQRNTEAFF.